The next 21 T cell receptor beta chains were all read from a single sample in a study of cytomegalovirus exposure and HLA in healthy donors. This table comes from immunoSEQ multiplex PCR, and its TCRdb copy is limited to in-frame clones, with some not included. The profile covers about 340,000 clones, with 86% appearing a single time and more than 0.8% taken by the ten largest. Sequencing was carried out using PBMCs. The source is a woman aged 18-29 years in good health and CMV-seronegative.

The chain is built from TRBV4-3 and TRBJ2-1, with 10 bases fitting TRBD2. The V gene end was trimmed by 0 bases and the J gene end by 4 bases; junction bases not matched to a gene: 3. The CDR3 totals 16 residues. The germline V gene encodes CDR1 LGHNA and CDR2 YSLEER. CDR3 DNA sequence: TGCGCCAGCAGCCAAGACGAGCGGGAGGGTTACAATGAGCAGTTCTTC. This codes for CASSQDEREGYNEQFF.

This clone has more than one count but fewer than ten. The chain is built from TRBV27 and TRBJ2-7, with 15 bases lining up with TRBD2. The CDR3 consists of 18 residues. Per the germline V gene, CDR1 is MNHEY and CDR2 is SMNVEV (reference sequence). Trimming removed 3 bases from V and 5 bases from J; junction bases left unmatched: 11. CDR3 protein: CASSLTGLAGGDSDEQYF. The CDR3 nucleotides are TGTGCCAGCAGTTTGACGGGACTAGCGGGAGGCGACTCGGACGAGCAGTACTTC.

The genes are TRBV2 and TRBJ2-5, with 7 bases that match TRBD2. With 2 bases clipped from V and 6 bases from J, the junction kept 6 bases outside the gene matches. The germline V gene encodes CDR1 SNHLY and CDR2 FYNNEI. The length of the CDR3 is 14 residues. CDR3 coding DNA: TGTGCCAGCAGTGAACGGGGGAGGGAGAAGACCCAGTACTTC. Translation gives CASSERGREKTQYF.

V usage is TRBV28 and J usage is TRBJ2-3, with a possible D match to TRBD2 (7 bases). CDR3 length equals 12 residues. V was shortened by 3 bases and J by 10 bases, with 11 bases between the two germline ends. Germline loops: CDR1 MDHEN, CDR2 SYDVKM. This CDR3 reads CASSLGGQAQYF. The CDR3 nucleotides are TGTGCCAGCAGTTTGGGGGGGCAGGCGCAGTATTTT.

The chain has TRBV5-6 and TRBJ2-1; 8 bases fit TRBD2. Germline trimming cut 0 bases from V and 8 bases from J; bases unmatched to any gene: 10. CDR1 is SGHDT and CDR2 is YYEEEE in the germline V gene. This CDR3 region has 16 residues. The DNA of the CDR3 is TGTGCCAGCAGCTTGGCCATCGGGGGGGCCTCGGATGAGCAGTTCTTC. It yields the protein CASSLAIGGASDEQFF.

This clone was recorded only once. The chain couples TRBV19 to TRBJ2-7; D uncertain. The CDR3 consists of 11 residues. V dropped 9 bases and J dropped 4 bases, with 10 bases sitting between them. CDR1 and CDR2 from the germline V gene are LNHDA and SQIVND (reference sequence). DNA of the CDR3: TGTGCCAGCTCGATCGGGTACGAGCAGTACTTC. Translation: CASSIGYEQYF.

The CDR3: CASSLGLAGVNEQFF. For the CDR3, the DNA is TGTGCCAGCAGCTTAGGACTAGCGGGAGTGAATGAGCAGTTCTTC. The genes are TRBV7-2 and TRBJ2-1; 12 nucleotides agree with TRBD2. Unmatched junction bases numbered 2, after V lost 1 base and J lost 7 bases. The CDR3 has 15 amino acids. The germline V gene has CDR1 SGHTA and CDR2 FQGNSA.

This chain links TRBV15 with TRBJ2-3; D remains ambiguous. This CDR3 has 13 residues. Germline CDR1 and CDR2: LNHNV and YYDKDF (reference sequence). V lost 5 bases, J lost 6 bases, and 12 bases lay in between. The CDR3 protein is CATSGRFGDTQYF. The CDR3 nucleotides read TGTGCCACCAGCGGCCGCTTCGGGGATACGCAGTATTTT.

The CDR3 reads CASKKTGAGTYEQYF. CDR3 nucleotides: TGTGCCAGTAAAAAGACAGGGGCCGGAACCTACGAGCAGTACTTC. The V call is TRBV19, the J call TRBJ2-7, with TRBD1 matching over 8 bases. The ends lost 7 bases at V and 2 bases at J; junction bases unmatched: 10. The germline V gene has CDR1 LNHDA and CDR2 SQIVND (reference sequence). The length of the CDR3 is 15 residues.

The rearrangement links TRBV4-3 to TRBJ1-4; tentatively, D is TRBD1 (5 bases). Germline V lookup: CDR1 LGHNA, CDR2 YSLEER. The CDR3 length is 15 residues. V was trimmed by 4 bases and J by 4 bases, leaving 13 bases between them. CDR3 sequence reads: CASSLNLGLNEKLFF. The CDR3 DNA reads as TGCGCCAGCAGCCTAAACTTGGGGCTTAATGAAAAACTGTTTTTT.

CDR3 bases: TGTGCCAGCAGCGCTACCACAGATAGCAATCAGCCCCAGCATTTT. It specifies CASSATTDSNQPQHF. This sequence joins TRBV7-6 and TRBJ1-5; no clear D. V was shortened by 5 bases and J by 0 bases, with 11 bases between the two germline ends. The CDR3 length is 15 residues. Per germline, CDR1 SGHVS and CDR2 FNYEAQ.

This chain links TRBV6-1 with TRBJ2-7, with TRBD2 matching 9 bases. The CDR3 totals 15 residues. V was pared by 9 bases and J by 3 bases, with 12 bases of the junction left unmatched. CDR1 is MNHNS and CDR2 is SASEGT in the germline V gene. The CDR3: CASVRSSGIVYEQYF. The CDR3 DNA follows: TGTGCCAGTGTTAGATCTAGCGGGATTGTCTACGAGCAGTACTTC.

The gene calls are TRBV5-6 and TRBJ2-7; TRBD2 matches 12 bases. This CDR3 is built from 16 residues. Germline CDR1 is SGHDT and CDR2 is YYEEEE. J lost 5 bases, V lost 0 bases, and 6 bases had no gene match. For the CDR3, the DNA is TGTGCCAGCAGCTTGGTGCCGACTAGCGGGGGCCACGAGCAGTACTTC. This encodes CASSLVPTSGGHEQYF.

The rearrangement joins TRBV6-5 to TRBJ2-7, with TRBD2 matching over 7 bases. The CDR3 totals 14 residues. Looked up from germline, CDR1 is MNHEY and CDR2 is SVGAGI. The V gene end was trimmed by 1 base and the J gene end by 1 base; junction bases not matched to a gene: 1. CDR3 sequence: CASSYYGGSYEQYF. The DNA for the CDR3 is TGTGCCAGCAGTTACTACGGGGGGTCCTACGAGCAGTACTTC.

The rearrangement uses TRBV7-2 and TRBJ2-2; 8 nucleotides align to TRBD1. CDR3 length: 15 amino acids. Germline lookup yields CDR1 SGHTA and CDR2 FQGNSA. V lost 5 bases, J lost 9 bases, and 11 bases stayed unmatched. CDR3 nucleotides: TGTGCCAGCAGCCCACGGACAGGGCCAATGCGGGAGCTGTTTTTT. Encoded protein: CASSPRTGPMRELFF. The entire variable domain, with the rest obtained from reference TRBV7-2 and TRBJ2-2, is as follows: GAGVSQSPSNKVTEKGKDVELRCDPISGHTALYWYRQSLGQGLEFLIYFQGNSAPDKSGLPSDRFSAERTGGSVSTLTIQRTQQEDSAVYLCASSPRTGPMRELFFGEGSRLTVL.

The rearrangement joins TRBV27 to TRBJ2-7; possible D gene TRBD1, 5 bases. V shed 0 bases and J shed 5 bases, with 14 bases lying between them. This CDR3 is 15 amino acids long. Germline values: CDR1 MNHEY, CDR2 SMNVEV (reference sequence). The DNA for the CDR3 is TGTGCCAGCAGTTTATCGATAATAGGGGTGGACGAGCAGTACTTC. As protein: CASSLSIIGVDEQYF.

The chain carries TRBV4-2 and TRBJ1-2; no clear D. The CDR3 consists of 13 residues. CDR1 is LGHNA and CDR2 is YNFKEQ in the germline V gene. The V end was cut by 7 bases, the J end by 8 bases, with 17 bases between. As DNA, the CDR3 is TGTGCCAGCACAAGGAACCGTAGGGAGGGCTACACCTTC. It translates to CASTRNRREGYTF.

The gene calls are TRBV7-9 and TRBJ1-1; TRBD1 aligns across 7 bases. Germline CDR1 is SEHNR and CDR2 is FQNEAQ (reference sequence). The J segment lost 4 bases and the V segment lost 5 bases, leaving 7 bases of the junction unmatched. The length of the CDR3 is 14 residues. CDR3 in DNA: TGTGCCAGCAGCCCCGGGACAGCCATCACTGAAGCTTTCTTT. Its protein is CASSPGTAITEAFF.

The gene calls are TRBV2 and TRBJ1-1; the D is unclear. The CDR3 consists of 13 residues. In germline, CDR1 is SNHLY, CDR2 FYNNEI. V was pared by 4 bases and J by 3 bases, with 9 bases between. In nucleotides, the CDR3 is TGTGCCAGCAGTGCTGTCACTTACACTGAAGCTTTCTTT. It codes for CASSAVTYTEAFF.

The chain is built from TRBV6-6 and TRBJ1-2, with D perhaps matching TRBD1 (6 bases). Between the trimmed V and J ends, which lost 7 bases and 7 bases, there was a span of 25 bases. Germline V gives CDR1 MNHNY, CDR2 SVGAGI (reference sequence). This CDR3 region has 16 residues. The CDR3, as DNA: TGTGCCAGCACCCCCCAGGGGTTTGAGTTACGATCTGGCTACACCTTC. It yields the protein CASTPQGFELRSGYTF.

The sample holds one count of this clone. This sequence joins TRBV7-2 and TRBJ1-3; TRBD1 matches 8 bases. In germline, CDR1 is SGHTA, CDR2 FQGNSA. CDR3 length: 16 residues. The J segment lost 2 bases and the V segment lost 3 bases, leaving 6 bases of the junction unmatched. The CDR3 is CASSFETTGAGNTIYF. The CDR3 DNA follows: TGTGCCAGCAGCTTCGAGACGACAGGGGCTGGAAACACCATATATTTT.